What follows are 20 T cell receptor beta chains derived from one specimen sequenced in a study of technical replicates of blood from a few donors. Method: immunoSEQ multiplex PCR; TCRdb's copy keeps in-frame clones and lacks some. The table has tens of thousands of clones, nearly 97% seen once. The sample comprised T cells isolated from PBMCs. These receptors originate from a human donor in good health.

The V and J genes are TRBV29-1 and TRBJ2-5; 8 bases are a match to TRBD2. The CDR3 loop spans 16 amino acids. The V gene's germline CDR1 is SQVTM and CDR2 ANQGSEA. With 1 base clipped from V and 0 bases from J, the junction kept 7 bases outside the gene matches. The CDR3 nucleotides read TGCAGCGTTGAAGGATCTCTAGCGGGCTACCAAGAGACCCAGTACTTC. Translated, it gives CSVEGSLAGYQETQYF.

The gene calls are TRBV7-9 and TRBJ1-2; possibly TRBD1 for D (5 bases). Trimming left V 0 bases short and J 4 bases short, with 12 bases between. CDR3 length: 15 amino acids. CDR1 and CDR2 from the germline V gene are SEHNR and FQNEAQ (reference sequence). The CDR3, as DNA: TGTGCCAGCAGCTTAGCGCAGGGCGGTTCCTATGGCTACACCTTC. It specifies CASSLAQGGSYGYTF. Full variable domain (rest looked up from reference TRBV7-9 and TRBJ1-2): DTGVSQNPRHKITKRGQNVTFRCDPISEHNRLYWYRQTLGQGPEFLTYFQNEAQLEKSRLLSDRFSAERPKGSFSTLEIQRTEQGDSAMYLCASSLAQGGSYGYTFGSGTRLTVV.

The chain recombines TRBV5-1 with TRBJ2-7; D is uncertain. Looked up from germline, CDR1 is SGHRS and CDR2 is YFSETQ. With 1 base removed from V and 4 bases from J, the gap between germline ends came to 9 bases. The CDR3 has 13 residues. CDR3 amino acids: CASSLISGYEQYF. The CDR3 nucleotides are TGCGCCAGCAGCTTGATTTCCGGGTACGAGCAGTACTTC. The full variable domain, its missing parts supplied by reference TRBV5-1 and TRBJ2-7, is KAGVTQTPRYLIKTRGQQVTLSCSPISGHRSVSWYQQTPGQGLQFLFEYFSETQRNKGNFPGRFSGRQFSNSRSEMNVSTLELGDSALYLCASSLISGYEQYFGPGTRLTVT.

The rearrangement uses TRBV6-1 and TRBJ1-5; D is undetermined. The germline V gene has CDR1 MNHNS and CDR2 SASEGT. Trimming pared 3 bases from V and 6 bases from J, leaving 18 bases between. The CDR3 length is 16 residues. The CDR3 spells CASSDPGEFRGQPQHF. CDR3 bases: TGTGCCAGCAGTGATCCTGGGGAGTTCCGGGGTCAGCCCCAGCATTTT.

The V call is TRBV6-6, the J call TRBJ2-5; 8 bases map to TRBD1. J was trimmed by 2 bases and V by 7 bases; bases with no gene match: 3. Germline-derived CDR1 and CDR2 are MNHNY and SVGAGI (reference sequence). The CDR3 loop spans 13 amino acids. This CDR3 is CASTNRGQETQYF. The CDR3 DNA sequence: TGTGCCAGCACCAACAGGGGGCAAGAGACCCAGTACTTC.

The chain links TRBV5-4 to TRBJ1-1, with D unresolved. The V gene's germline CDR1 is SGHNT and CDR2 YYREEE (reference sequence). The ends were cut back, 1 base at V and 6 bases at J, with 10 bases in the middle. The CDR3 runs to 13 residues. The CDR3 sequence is CASSLTYGAEAFF. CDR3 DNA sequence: TGTGCCAGCAGCTTGACGTACGGGGCTGAAGCTTTCTTT.

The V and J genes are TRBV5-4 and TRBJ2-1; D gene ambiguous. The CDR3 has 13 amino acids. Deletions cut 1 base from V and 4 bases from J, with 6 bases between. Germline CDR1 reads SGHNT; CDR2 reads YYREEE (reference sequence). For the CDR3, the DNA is TGTGCCAGCAGCTTGCGCAGTTACAATGAGCAGTTCTTC. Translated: CASSLRSYNEQFF.

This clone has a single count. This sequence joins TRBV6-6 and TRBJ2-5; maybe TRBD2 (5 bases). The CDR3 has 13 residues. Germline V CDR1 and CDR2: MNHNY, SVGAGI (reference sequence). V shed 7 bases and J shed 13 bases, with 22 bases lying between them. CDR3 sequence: CASTLRTESPSYF. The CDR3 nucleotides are TGTGCCAGCACCCTTCGGACTGAGAGCCCGTCGTACTTC.

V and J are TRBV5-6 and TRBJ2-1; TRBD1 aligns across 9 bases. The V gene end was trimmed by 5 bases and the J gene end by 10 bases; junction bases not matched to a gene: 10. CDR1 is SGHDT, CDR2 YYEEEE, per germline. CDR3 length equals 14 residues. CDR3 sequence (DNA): TGTGCCAGCAGTTATTGGACAGGGGTAAACGAGCAGTTCTTC. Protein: CASSYWTGVNEQFF. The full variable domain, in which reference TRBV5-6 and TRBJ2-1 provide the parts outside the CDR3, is DAGVTQSPTHLIKTRGQQVTLRCSPKSGHDTVSWYQQALGQGPQFIFQYYEEEERQRGNFPDRFSGHQFPNYSSELNVNALLLGDSALYLCASSYWTGVNEQFFGPGTRLTVL.

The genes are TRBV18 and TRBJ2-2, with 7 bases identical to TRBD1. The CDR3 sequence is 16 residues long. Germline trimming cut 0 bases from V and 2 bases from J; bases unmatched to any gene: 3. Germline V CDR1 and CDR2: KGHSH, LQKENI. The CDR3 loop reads CASSPPNRGNTGELFF. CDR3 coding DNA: TGTGCCAGCTCACCACCGAACAGGGGAAACACCGGGGAGCTGTTTTTT.

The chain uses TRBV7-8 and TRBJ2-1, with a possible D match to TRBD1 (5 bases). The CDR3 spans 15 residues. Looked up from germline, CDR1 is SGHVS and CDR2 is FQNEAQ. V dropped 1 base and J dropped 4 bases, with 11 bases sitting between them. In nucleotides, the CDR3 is TGTGCCAGCAGCTTAGGAAGGGGCGGATACAATGAGCAGTTCTTC. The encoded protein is CASSLGRGGYNEQFF.

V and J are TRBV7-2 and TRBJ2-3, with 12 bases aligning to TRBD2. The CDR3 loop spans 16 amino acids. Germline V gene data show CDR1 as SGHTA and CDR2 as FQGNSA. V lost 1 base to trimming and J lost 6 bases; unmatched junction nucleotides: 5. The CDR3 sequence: CASSLDASGRGDTQYF. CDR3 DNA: TGTGCCAGCAGCTTAGACGCTAGCGGGAGGGGGGATACGCAGTATTTT.

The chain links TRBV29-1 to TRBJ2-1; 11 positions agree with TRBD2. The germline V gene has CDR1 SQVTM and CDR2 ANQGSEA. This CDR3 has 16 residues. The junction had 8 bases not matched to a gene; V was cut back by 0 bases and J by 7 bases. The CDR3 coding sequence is TGCAGCGTTGAAGATCTTAGCGGGGGGGTTGCGAATGAGCAGTTCTTC. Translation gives CSVEDLSGGVANEQFF.

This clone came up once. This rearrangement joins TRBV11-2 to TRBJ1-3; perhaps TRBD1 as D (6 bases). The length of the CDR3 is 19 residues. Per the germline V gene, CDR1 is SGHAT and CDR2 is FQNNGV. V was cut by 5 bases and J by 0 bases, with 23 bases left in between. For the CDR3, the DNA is TGTGCCAGCAGCCAGGCGACAGGCTCGCAGGGCCACTCTGGAAACACCATATATTTT. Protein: CASSQATGSQGHSGNTIYF.

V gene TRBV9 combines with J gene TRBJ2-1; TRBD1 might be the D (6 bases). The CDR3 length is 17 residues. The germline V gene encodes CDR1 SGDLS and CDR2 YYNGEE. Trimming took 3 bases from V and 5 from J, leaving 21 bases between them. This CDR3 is CASSAARTASPHNEQFF. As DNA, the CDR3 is TGTGCCAGCAGCGCCGCTAGGACAGCTTCACCCCACAATGAGCAGTTCTTC.

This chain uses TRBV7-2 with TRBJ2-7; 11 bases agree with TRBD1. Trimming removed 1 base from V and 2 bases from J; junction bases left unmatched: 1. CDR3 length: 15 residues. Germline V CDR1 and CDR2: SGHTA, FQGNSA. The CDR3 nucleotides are TGTGCCAGCAGCTTAGGGACAGGGGGCCCCTACGAGCAGTACTTC. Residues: CASSLGTGGPYEQYF.

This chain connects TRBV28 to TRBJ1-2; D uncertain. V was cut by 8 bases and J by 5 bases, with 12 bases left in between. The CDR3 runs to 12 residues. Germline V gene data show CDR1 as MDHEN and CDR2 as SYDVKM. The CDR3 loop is CASGQALYGYTF. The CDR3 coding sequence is TGTGCCAGCGGGCAGGCTTTATATGGCTACACCTTC.

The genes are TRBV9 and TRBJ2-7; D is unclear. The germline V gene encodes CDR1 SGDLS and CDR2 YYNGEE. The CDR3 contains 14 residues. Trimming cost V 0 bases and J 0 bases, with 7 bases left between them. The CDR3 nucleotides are TGTGCCAGCAGCGTAGTGTCCAGCTCCTACGAGCAGTACTTC. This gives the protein CASSVVSSSYEQYF.

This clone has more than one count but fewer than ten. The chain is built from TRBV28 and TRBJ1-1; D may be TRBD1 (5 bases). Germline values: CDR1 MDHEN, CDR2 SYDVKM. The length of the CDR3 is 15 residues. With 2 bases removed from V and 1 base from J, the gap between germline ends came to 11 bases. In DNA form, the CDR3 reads TGTGCCAGCAGTTTACCCAGGGAGGCGAACACTGAAGCTTTCTTT. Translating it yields CASSLPREANTEAFF.

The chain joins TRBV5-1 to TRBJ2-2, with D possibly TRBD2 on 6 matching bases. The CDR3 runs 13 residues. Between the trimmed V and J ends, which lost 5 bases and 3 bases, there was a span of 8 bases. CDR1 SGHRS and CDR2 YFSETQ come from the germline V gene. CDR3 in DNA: TGCGCCAGCAGGGAGGGATACACCGGGGAGCTGTTTTTT. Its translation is CASREGYTGELFF.